This TCR beta chain was identified in a study of shared clonotypes between healthy human individuals. As defined, naive CD8 cells were CD45RO-negative and positively selected for CCR7, with terminally differentiated effector memory CD45RA+ cells excluded. Replicate PCRs from sorted subsets contained 200 ng DNA, which is roughly 30,000 T cell genomes. Generated by immunoSEQ multiplex PCR, the TCRdb table keeps only in-frame clones and is missing some. The sample has under 850,000 clones; over 90% are singletons. The CDR3 loop spans 14 amino acids. Trimming took 6 bases from V and 2 from J, leaving 12 bases between them. The germline CDR1 and CDR2 sequences are MNHEY and SMNVEV (reference sequence). Study outcomes and limitations: Large depth notwithstanding, sorted-subset sequencing proved incomplete by rarefaction.

As regards this clone: Its antigen is currently unknown.

What was sequenced was naive CD8+ T cells sorted from blood. This chain joins TRBV27 and TRBJ2-3; no definite D call. The TCR originated in a man aged 30-40 years in good health. CDR3 DNA sequence: TGTGCCAGCAGCAGAGCATCGTTCACAGATACGCAGTATTTT. It specifies CASSRASFTDTQYF.